Sequencing of this TCR beta chain was carried out in a study of yellow fever vaccine responses in identical twins. Per germline, CDR1 SGHDN and CDR2 FVKESK. The CDR3 extends over 13 amino acids. Trimming cost V 0 bases and J 3 bases, with 4 bases left between them. TCRdb re-analysed the RT-PCR reads in MiXCR, keeping a single row per CDR3 protein. The table lists 15,000 to 20,000 distinct CDR3 sequences, roughly 80% of them singletons. Study-wide results and caveats: Reported findings indicate that twins' vaccine T cell responses seemed partially convergent, partially personalized.

Of note for this clonotype: What it binds is unknown.

This chain links TRBV14 with TRBJ2-3; D ambiguous. This receptor was identified in a young woman who received the yellow fever vaccine. Specimen: T cells from blood (PBMCs), unsorted or a sorted subset (not recorded which), collected before or after yellow fever vaccination (not recorded which). Written as DNA, the CDR3 is TGTGCCAGCAGCCAAGAACGGACAGATACGCAGTATTTT. Amino acid sequence: CASSQERTDTQYF.